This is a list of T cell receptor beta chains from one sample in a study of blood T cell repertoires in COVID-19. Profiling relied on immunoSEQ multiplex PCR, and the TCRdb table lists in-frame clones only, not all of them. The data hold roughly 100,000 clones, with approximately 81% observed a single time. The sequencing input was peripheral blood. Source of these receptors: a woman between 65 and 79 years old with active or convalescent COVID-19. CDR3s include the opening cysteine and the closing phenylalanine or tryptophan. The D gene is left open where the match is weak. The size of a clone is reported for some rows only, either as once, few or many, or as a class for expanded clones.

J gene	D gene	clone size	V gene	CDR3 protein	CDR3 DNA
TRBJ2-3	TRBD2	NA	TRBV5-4	CASRAGGGPKDTDTQYF	TGTGCCAGCAGGGCGGGGGGGGGACCCAAAGACACAGATACGCAGTATTTT
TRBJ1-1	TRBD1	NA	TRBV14	CASSLSRTGDRPVTEAFF	TGTGCCAGCAGCCTCAGTCGGACAGGGGACCGACCAGTCACTGAAGCTTTCTTT
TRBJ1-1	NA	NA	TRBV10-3	CAISESTDGEEAFF	TGTGCCATCAGTGAGTCGACTGATGGGGAGGAAGCTTTCTTT
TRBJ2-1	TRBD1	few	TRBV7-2	CASSASGTVHYNEQFF	TGTGCCAGCAGCGCATCCGGGACAGTTCATTACAATGAGCAGTTCTTC
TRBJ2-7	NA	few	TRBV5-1	CASSTTASYEQYF	TGCGCCAGCAGCACGACAGCCTCCTACGAGCAGTACTTC
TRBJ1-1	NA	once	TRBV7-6	CASSFNRNTEAFF	TGTGCCAGCAGCTTCAACAGGAACACTGAAGCTTTCTTT
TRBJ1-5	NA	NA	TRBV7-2	CASSLVGSSNQPQHF	TGTGCCAGCAGCTTAGTCGGTTCCTCCAATCAGCCCCAGCATTTT
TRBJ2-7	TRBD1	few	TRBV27	CASSLTGRSNEQYF	TGTGCCAGCAGTTTGACAGGGCGGAGTAACGAGCAGTACTTC
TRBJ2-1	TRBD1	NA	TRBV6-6	CASRPTGKTYNEQFF	TGTGCCAGCAGACCGACAGGGAAAACTTACAATGAGCAGTTCTTC
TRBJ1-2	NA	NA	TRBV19	CASSYSNYGYTF	TGTGCCAGTAGTTACTCTAACTATGGCTACACCTTC
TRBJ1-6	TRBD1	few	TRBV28	CASSSIGTGYSPLHF	TGTGCCAGCAGCTCCATCGGGACAGGGTATTCACCCCTCCACTTT
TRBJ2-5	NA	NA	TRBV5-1	CASSKGAEETQYF	TGCGCCAGCAGTAAAGGGGCCGAGGAGACCCAGTACTTC
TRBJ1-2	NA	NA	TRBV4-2	CASSQDLTGSLDGYTF	TGTGCCAGCAGCCAAGATCTTACAGGGAGCTTAGATGGCTACACCTTC
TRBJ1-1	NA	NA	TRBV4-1	CASSHGRGTEAFF	TGCGCCAGCAGCCACGGGAGGGGAACTGAAGCTTTCTTT
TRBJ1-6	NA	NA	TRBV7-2	CASSLEAGRLLALHF	TGTGCCAGCAGCTTAGAGGCAGGGCGTCTCCTGGCCCTCCACTTT
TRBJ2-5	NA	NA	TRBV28	CASSFVSSRETQYF	TGTGCCAGCAGTTTTGTCTCTAGCCGGGAGACCCAGTACTTC
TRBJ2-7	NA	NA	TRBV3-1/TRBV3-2	CASGRSYEQYF	TGTGCCAGCGGCAGATCCTACGAGCAGTACTTC
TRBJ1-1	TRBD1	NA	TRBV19	CASYRSGGRGNTEAFF	TGTGCCAGTTACCGCTCAGGGGGCCGAGGGAACACTGAAGCTTTCTTT
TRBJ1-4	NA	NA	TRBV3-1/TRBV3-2	CASSPGREIEKLFF	TGTGCCAGCAGCCCCGGGAGGGAAATTGAAAAACTGTTTTTT
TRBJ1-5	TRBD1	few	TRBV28	CASSLFGTGSNQPQHF	TGTGCCAGCAGTTTGTTCGGGACAGGGAGCAATCAGCCCCAGCATTTT
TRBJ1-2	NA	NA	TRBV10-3	CAIGRQDDGYTF	TGTGCCATCGGGAGACAAGATGATGGCTACACCTTC
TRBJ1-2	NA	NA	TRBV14	CASTATARGIYGYTF	TGTGCCAGCACCGCGACAGCCCGAGGAATCTATGGCTACACCTTC
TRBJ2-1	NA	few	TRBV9	CASSVDAGQYNEQFF	TGTGCCAGCAGCGTAGATGCGGGACAGTACAATGAGCAGTTCTTC
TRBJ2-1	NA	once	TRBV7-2	CASSLGFGGQSEQFF	TGTGCCAGCAGCTTGGGGTTTGGAGGGCAAAGTGAGCAGTTCTTC
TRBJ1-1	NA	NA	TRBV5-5	CASSLQENTEAFF	TGTGCCAGCAGCTTACAGGAGAACACTGAAGCTTTCTTT
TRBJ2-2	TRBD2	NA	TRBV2	CASSGTERLAGGGGELFF	TGTGCCAGCAGTGGGACAGAGCGACTAGCGGGAGGGGGCGGGGAGCTGTTTTTT
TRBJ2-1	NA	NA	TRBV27	CASSLMLATMANEQFF	TGTGCCAGCAGTTTAATGCTAGCCACCATGGCCAATGAGCAGTTCTTC
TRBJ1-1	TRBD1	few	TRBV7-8	CASSPRQGWGTEAFF	TGTGCCAGCAGCCCACGACAGGGATGGGGCACTGAAGCTTTCTTT
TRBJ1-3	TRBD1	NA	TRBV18	CASSPDRGSGGNTIYF	TGTGCCAGCTCACCCGACAGGGGGAGCGGAGGAAACACCATATATTTT
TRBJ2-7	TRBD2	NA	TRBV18	CASSSPKSSGKVEQYF	TGTGCCAGCTCATCACCTAAATCTAGCGGGAAAGTCGAGCAGTACTTC
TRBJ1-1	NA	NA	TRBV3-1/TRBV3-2	CASRDRELTEAFF	TGTGCCAGCAGAGACCGGGAGCTCACTGAAGCTTTCTTT
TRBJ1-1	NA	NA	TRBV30	CAWSVKAGNTEAFF	TGTGCCTGGAGTGTAAAGGCAGGGAACACTGAAGCTTTCTTT
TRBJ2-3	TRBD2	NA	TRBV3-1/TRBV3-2	CASSQRSGGPDTQYF	TGTGCCAGCAGCCAAAGGAGCGGGGGCCCCGATACGCAGTATTTT
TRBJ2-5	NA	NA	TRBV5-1	CASSLFPGQKTQYF	TGCGCCAGCAGCTTGTTTCCGGGTCAAAAGACCCAGTACTTC
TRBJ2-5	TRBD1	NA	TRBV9	CASSVEGQVYQETQYF	TGTGCCAGCAGCGTAGAGGGACAGGTGTACCAAGAGACCCAGTACTTC
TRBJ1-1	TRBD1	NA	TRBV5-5	CASSPMDRGTEAFF	TGTGCCAGCAGCCCGATGGACAGGGGGACTGAAGCTTTCTTT
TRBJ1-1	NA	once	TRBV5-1	CASSRTGIESTEAFF	TGCGCCAGCAGCAGGACTGGGATCGAGAGCACTGAAGCTTTCTTT
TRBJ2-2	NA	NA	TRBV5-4	CASSPPLGGDTGELFF	TGTGCCTCAAGCCCCCCCCTAGGGGGGGACACCGGGGAGCTGTTTTTT
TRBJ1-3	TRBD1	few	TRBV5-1	CASSLQGKAGNTIYF	TGCGCCAGCAGTTTACAGGGGAAAGCTGGAAACACCATATATTTT
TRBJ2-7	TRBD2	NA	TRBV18	CASSLAGALYEQYF	TGTGCCAGCTCACTAGCGGGGGCCCTTTACGAGCAGTACTTC
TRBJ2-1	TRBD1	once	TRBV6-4	CASSDWRQGIGEQFF	TGTGCCAGCAGTGACTGGAGACAGGGGATCGGTGAGCAGTTCTTC
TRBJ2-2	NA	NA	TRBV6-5	CASRPTRPNTGELFF	TGTGCCAGCAGACCGACACGACCGAACACCGGGGAGCTGTTTTTT
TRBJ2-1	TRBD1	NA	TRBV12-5	CASALDRDEQFF	TGTGCTAGTGCCCTGGACAGGGATGAGCAGTTCTTC
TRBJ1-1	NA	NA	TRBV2	CASSPPRGTAPNTEAFF	TGTGCCAGCAGCCCCCCCCGGGGAACAGCCCCGAACACTGAAGCTTTCTTT
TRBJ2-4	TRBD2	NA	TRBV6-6	CASSGSGRAGGNIQYF	TGTGCCAGCAGTGGAAGCGGGAGGGCCGGTGGTAACATTCAGTACTTC
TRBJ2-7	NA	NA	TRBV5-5	CASSLTPTGSSYEQYF	TGTGCCAGCAGCCTAACCCCGACAGGAAGCTCCTACGAGCAGTACTTC
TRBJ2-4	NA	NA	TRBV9	CASSVGATNIQYF	TGTGCCAGCAGCGTAGGGGCTACAAACATTCAGTACTTC
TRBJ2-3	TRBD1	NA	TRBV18	CASSTTGQTTTDTQYF	TGTGCCAGCTCAACCACGGGACAGACAACCACAGATACGCAGTATTTT
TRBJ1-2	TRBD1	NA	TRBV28	CASSFTGTGNYGYTF	TGTGCCAGCAGTTTTACCGGGACAGGGAACTATGGCTACACCTTC
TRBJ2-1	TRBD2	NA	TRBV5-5	CASSSGLAGGPYNEQFF	TGTGCCAGCAGCTCGGGACTAGCGGGAGGGCCTTACAATGAGCAGTTCTTC
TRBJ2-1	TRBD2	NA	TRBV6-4	CASSEGLAGGNEQFF	TGTGCCAGCAGCGAGGGACTAGCGGGAGGAAATGAGCAGTTCTTC
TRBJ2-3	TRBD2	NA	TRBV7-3	CASSLYGGAGDTQYF	TGTGCCAGCAGCTTGTACGGGGGGGCCGGAGATACGCAGTATTTT
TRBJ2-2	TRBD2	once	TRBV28	CASYERGANTGELFF	TGTGCCAGCTACGAGCGGGGGGCAAACACCGGGGAGCTGTTTTTT
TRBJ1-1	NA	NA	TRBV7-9	CASNSRSREDTEAFF	TGTGCCAGCAACTCCCGGAGCCGGGAGGACACTGAAGCTTTCTTT